A selection of T cell receptor beta chains follows, all from one sample in a study of blood T cell repertoires in COVID-19. Data came from immunoSEQ multiplex PCR; TCRdb stores just in-frame clones and leaves some out. The repertoire consists of 55,000 to 70,000 clones, with more than 85% occurring once and the leading ten covering under 1.3%. Sequencing was performed on peripheral blood. Every receptor here comes from a man in his 70s with acute or convalescent COVID-19. The CDR3 runs from the conserved cysteine through the conserved F or W. The order of the fields is D gene, clone size, V gene, J gene, CDR3 protein, CDR3 DNA. D genes are given only for firm matches. The size of a clone is reported for some rows only, either as once, few or many, or as a class for expanded clones.

D: TRBD1; size: -; V: TRBV28; J: TRBJ2-7; CDR3: CASSLPGTGSYEQYF; DNA: TGTGCCAGCAGTTTACCTGGGACAGGGTCCTACGAGCAGTACTTC
D: TRBD2; size: -; V: TRBV5-4; J: TRBJ2-7; CDR3: CASSFRGGGAGGEQYF; DNA: TGTGCCAGCAGCTTCAGAGGCGGGGGGGCCGGGGGCGAGCAGTACTTC
D: -; size: -; V: TRBV2; J: TRBJ1-5; CDR3: CASSESPGEFGPQHF; DNA: TGTGCCAGCAGTGAAAGTCCAGGGGAATTTGGGCCCCAGCATTTT
D: -; size: -; V: TRBV5-1; J: TRBJ1-3; CDR3: CASSLLGPKFGNTIYF; DNA: TGCGCCAGCAGCTTGCTTGGCCCCAAGTTTGGAAACACCATATATTTT
D: -; size: once; V: TRBV28; J: TRBJ2-6; CDR3: CASSSGGVPSSSGANVLTF; DNA: TGTGCCAGCAGTTCAGGCGGGGTCCCTTCAAGCTCTGGGGCCAACGTCCTGACTTTC
D: -; size: -; V: TRBV9; J: TRBJ2-5; CDR3: CASSVAEETQYF; DNA: TGTGCCAGCAGCGTGGCAGAAGAGACCCAGTACTTC
D: TRBD2; size: -; V: TRBV28; J: TRBJ2-3; CDR3: CASSRTSGIMGATQYF; DNA: TGTGCCAGCAGCCGAACTAGCGGAATAATGGGGGCTACGCAGTATTTT
D: TRBD1; size: -; V: TRBV18; J: TRBJ1-6; CDR3: CASSPLPGGESPLHF; DNA: TGTGCCAGCTCACCACTACCAGGGGGCGAATCACCCCTCCACTTT
D: TRBD1; size: -; V: TRBV9; J: TRBJ2-3; CDR3: CASSVGGDSSDTQYF; DNA: TGTGCCAGCAGCGTAGGAGGGGACAGCTCAGATACGCAGTATTTT
D: -; size: -; V: TRBV28; J: TRBJ2-4; CDR3: CASADRGPGNIQYF; DNA: TGTGCCAGCGCGGACAGAGGGCCGGGAAACATTCAGTACTTC
D: -; size: once; V: TRBV28; J: TRBJ2-1; CDR3: CASSGRLHGFF; DNA: TGTGCCAGCAGTGGAAGACTTCATGGGTTCTTC
D: TRBD1; size: -; V: TRBV6-5; J: TRBJ2-7; CDR3: CASRGTGTYEQYF; DNA: TGTGCCAGCAGGGGGACAGGAACCTACGAGCAGTACTTC
D: -; size: -; V: TRBV12-5; J: TRBJ1-2; CDR3: CASGLVSRESYGYTF; DNA: TGTGCTAGTGGTTTGGTATCGAGGGAGAGTTATGGCTACACCTTC
D: -; size: once; V: TRBV7-3; J: TRBJ2-2; CDR3: CASSPTMSSGSTVFF; DNA: TGTGCCAGCAGCCCCACAATGTCCTCAGGCTCCACGGTGTTTTTT
D: -; size: few; V: TRBV5-1; J: TRBJ2-5; CDR3: CASSTQRGETQYF; DNA: TGCGCCAGCAGCACACAACGGGGAGAGACCCAGTACTTC
D: TRBD2; size: -; V: TRBV5-1; J: TRBJ2-1; CDR3: CASSLVGEGRDEQFF; DNA: TGCGCCAGCAGCTTGGTAGGGGAGGGCCGGGATGAGCAGTTCTTC
D: TRBD2; size: -; V: TRBV13; J: TRBJ2-7; CDR3: CASKGGGELYEQYF; DNA: TGTGCCAGCAAGGGCGGGGGTGAGTTGTACGAGCAGTACTTC
D: TRBD2; size: -; V: TRBV7-8; J: TRBJ2-7; CDR3: CASSLGLAGYEQYF; DNA: TGTGCCAGCAGCTTGGGACTAGCGGGATACGAGCAGTACTTC
D: -; size: -; V: TRBV6-6; J: TRBJ2-3; CDR3: CASSPLVAGPGDTQYF; DNA: TGTGCCAGCAGTCCTTTGGTGGCGGGGCCCGGGGATACGCAGTATTTT
D: -; size: -; V: TRBV19; J: TRBJ2-7; CDR3: CASSISGLSYEQYF; DNA: TGTGCCAGTAGTATTTCTGGACTGTCCTACGAGCAGTACTTC
D: -; size: -; V: TRBV7-6; J: TRBJ1-1; CDR3: CASSLEPDMNTEAFF; DNA: TGTGCCAGCAGCTTAGAACCGGACATGAACACTGAAGCTTTCTTT
D: -; size: -; V: TRBV3-1/TRBV3-2; J: TRBJ1-6; CDR3: CASSPDKDSPLHF; DNA: TGTGCCAGCAGCCCCGACAAGGATTCCCCCCTCCACTTT
D: TRBD1; size: -; V: TRBV27; J: TRBJ1-2; CDR3: CASRPGTGGHWNYGYTF; DNA: TGTGCCAGCAGACCCGGGACAGGGGGTCATTGGAACTATGGCTACACCTTC
D: TRBD1; size: -; V: TRBV5-4; J: TRBJ2-2; CDR3: CASSQGQGRTTGELFF; DNA: TGTGCCAGCAGCCAAGGACAGGGAAGGACCACCGGGGAGCTGTTTTTT
D: -; size: -; V: TRBV10-3; J: TRBJ1-1; CDR3: CAISETQFSTEAFF; DNA: TGTGCCATCAGTGAGACGCAGTTCTCCACTGAAGCTTTCTTT
D: TRBD2; size: -; V: TRBV28; J: TRBJ2-1; CDR3: CASTVLAGYNEQFF; DNA: TGTGCCAGCACGGTGCTAGCGGGGTACAATGAGCAGTTCTTC
D: TRBD2; size: -; V: TRBV3-1/TRBV3-2; J: TRBJ2-1; CDR3: CASTRRGLAGGGGEQFF; DNA: TGTGCCAGCACCCGTCGGGGACTAGCGGGGGGTGGCGGTGAGCAGTTCTTC
D: TRBD2; size: -; V: TRBV10-3; J: TRBJ2-3; CDR3: CAISLTSGGASDTQYF; DNA: TGTGCCATCAGCCTAACTAGCGGGGGGGCTTCAGATACGCAGTATTTT
D: -; size: -; V: TRBV5-1; J: TRBJ2-7; CDR3: CASSFGGTSYEQYF; DNA: TGCGCCAGCAGCTTTGGCGGAACTTCCTACGAGCAGTACTTC
D: -; size: -; V: TRBV9; J: TRBJ1-4; CDR3: CASSGEGLRGEKLFF; DNA: TGTGCCAGCAGCGGGGAGGGGTTAAGGGGGGAAAAACTGTTTTTT
D: TRBD2; size: -; V: TRBV25-1; J: TRBJ2-1; CDR3: CASSPAGGLHNEQFF; DNA: TGTGCCAGCAGCCCAGCGGGAGGGCTCCACAATGAGCAGTTCTTC
D: -; size: once; V: TRBV5-6; J: TRBJ1-6; CDR3: CASSLLWHNSPLHF; DNA: TGTGCCAGCAGCTTGCTCTGGCATAATTCACCCCTCCACTTT
D: -; size: -; V: TRBV21-1; J: TRBJ1-2; CDR3: CASSLGGASAGDYGYTF; DNA: TGTGCCAGCAGCCTAGGGGGCGCCAGCGCAGGGGACTATGGCTACACCTTC
D: TRBD2; size: -; V: TRBV29-1; J: TRBJ2-7; CDR3: CSALGGGALLEQYF; DNA: TGCAGCGCCCTCGGGGGGGGCGCACTTTTGGAGCAGTACTTC
D: -; size: -; V: TRBV6-2/TRBV6-3; J: TRBJ1-2; CDR3: CASSYGGLTNYGYTF; DNA: TGTGCCAGCAGTTACGGAGGGTTGACTAACTATGGCTACACCTTC
D: TRBD2; size: -; V: TRBV14; J: TRBJ2-1; CDR3: CASSQDSREAGEQFF; DNA: TGTGCCAGCAGCCAAGATAGCCGGGAGGCTGGTGAGCAGTTCTTC
D: TRBD1; size: -; V: TRBV7-9; J: TRBJ1-2; CDR3: CASSLGQGGDYTF; DNA: TGTGCCAGCAGCTTAGGACAGGGCGGTGACTACACCTTC